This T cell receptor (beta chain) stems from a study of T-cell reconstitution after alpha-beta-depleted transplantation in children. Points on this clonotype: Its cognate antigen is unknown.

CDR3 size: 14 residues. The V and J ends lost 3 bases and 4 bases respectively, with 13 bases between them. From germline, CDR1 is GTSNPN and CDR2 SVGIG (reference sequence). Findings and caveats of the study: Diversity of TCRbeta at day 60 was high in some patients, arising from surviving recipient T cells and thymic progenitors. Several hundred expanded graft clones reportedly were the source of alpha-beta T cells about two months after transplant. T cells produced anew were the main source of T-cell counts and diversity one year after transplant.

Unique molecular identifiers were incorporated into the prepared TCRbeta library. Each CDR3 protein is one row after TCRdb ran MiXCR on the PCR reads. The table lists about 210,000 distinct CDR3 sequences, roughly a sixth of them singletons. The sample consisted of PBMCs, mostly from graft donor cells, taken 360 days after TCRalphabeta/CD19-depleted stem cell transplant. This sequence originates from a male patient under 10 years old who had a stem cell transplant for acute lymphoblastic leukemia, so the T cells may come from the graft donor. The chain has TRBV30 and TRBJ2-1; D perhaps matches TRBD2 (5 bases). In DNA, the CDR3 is TGTGCCTGGAGCGCAATAGCGCATTACAATGAGCAGTTCTTC. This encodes CAWSAIAHYNEQFF.